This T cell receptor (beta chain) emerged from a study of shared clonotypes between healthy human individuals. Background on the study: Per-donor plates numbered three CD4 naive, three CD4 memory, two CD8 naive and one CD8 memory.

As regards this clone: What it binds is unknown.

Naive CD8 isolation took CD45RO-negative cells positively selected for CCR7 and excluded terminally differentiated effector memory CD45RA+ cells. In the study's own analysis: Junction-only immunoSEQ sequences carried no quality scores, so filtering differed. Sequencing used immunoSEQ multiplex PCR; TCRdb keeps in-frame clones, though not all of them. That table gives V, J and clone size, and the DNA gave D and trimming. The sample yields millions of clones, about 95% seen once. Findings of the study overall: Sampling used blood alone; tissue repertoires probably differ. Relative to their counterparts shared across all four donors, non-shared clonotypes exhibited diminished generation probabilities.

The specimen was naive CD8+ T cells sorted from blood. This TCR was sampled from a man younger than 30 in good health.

For the CDR3, the DNA is TGTGCCAGCAGCCCCTTTGACACCCCGAACACCGGGGAGCTGTTTTTT. Residues: CASSPFDTPNTGELFF. The chain uses TRBV9 and TRBJ2-2; no clear D gene. Germline V CDR1 and CDR2: SGDLS, YYNGEE. This CDR3 comprises 16 residues. The germline V and J ends were trimmed by 4 bases and 0 bases, with 13 bases remaining between them.